This TCR beta chain came from a study of control samples from healthy donors and cancer patients. Concerning this clone: This same CDR3 is encoded by further DNA sequences in the sample.

Method: immunoSEQ multiplex PCR; TCRdb's copy keeps in-frame clones and lacks some. The table includes fewer than 200,000 clones, 90% detected once. Sequencing was carried out using blood. The clonotype comes from a woman between 45 and 60 years old in good health.

The CDR3, as DNA: TGTGCCAGCAGTGAAATGGGGGCAGGGGGGGGTCAGCCCCAGCATTTT. It encodes CASSEMGAGGGQPQHF. The rearrangement uses TRBV6-1 and TRBJ1-5; 7 bases are shared with TRBD1. The V and J ends lost 2 bases and 6 bases, in that order; junction bases with no gene match: 10. This CDR3 comprises 16 residues. Germline V gene sequence: CDR1 MNHNS, CDR2 SASEGT.